The TCR beta chain under discussion was sequenced for a study of blood T cell repertoires in COVID-19 (dated by TCRdb to the early 2020s). Study-wide context: Samples covering the acute and convalescent phases of COVID-19 were provided by collaborators in the United States, Italy and Spain. The prospective study material was composed of cDNA or gDNA derived from T cells, B-cell-depleted T cells, or PBMCs. The dataset comprised deeply sampled blood TCRbeta repertoires from subjects exposed to, actively infected with, or recovered from COVID-19. A freely available public database, intended as a resource for researchers studying the immune response to SARS-CoV-2, is where the repertoires were released. The samples were drawn from the first 160 participants of the ongoing ImmuneRACE study and from 1,254 subjects provided by 6 global collaborators. The sample metadata nearly always contained a de-identified subject ID, COVID-19 status, age in years and sex. Where available, HLA class I and class II types were taken from metadata supplied by the sample provider and were not determined by assay-based typing.

The paper as a whole reports these results and caveats: Clinical and demographic metadata were provided uncurated, with the amount varying by source and participant.

V loses 2 bases of germline sequence and J loses 5 bases, and the interval between the two ends is 8 bases. CDR1 SGDLS and CDR2 YYNGEE were looked up in the germline V gene. The CDR3 sequence holds 12 residues, the cysteine and phenylalanine included. Kept here is only the CDR3 DNA, which spans 36 bases and is read in frame from base 1. TCRbeta CDR3 regions were amplified from genomic DNA using the immunoSEQ Assay, a bias-controlled multiplex PCR. Regarding the original processing steps: The number of nucleated cells in each sample was estimated from the amplification of reference gene primers within the assay. To quantify the absolute abundance of each unique TCRbeta CDR3 rearrangement, sequence reads were collapsed and filtered. Productive Simpson clonality was computed per sample as the square root of Simpson's diversity index over productive rearrangements. TCRdb took over this immuneACCESS table, retaining in-frame rearrangements with V and J assigned. Such tables are incomplete; in checked studies, under half of the missing clones stem from an unresolved V gene, and the remainder is unexplained. The DNA was the basis for D and trimming; V, J and clone size are from that table. In all, the sample holds around 100,000 clones, and about 90% of those were seen once. Jointly, the top ten make up roughly 2% of the sample.

Collaborating institutions collected whole blood in K2EDTA tubes following their own protocols. For TCRbeta analysis, collaborators shipped samples in one of three forms: frozen whole blood, isolated PBMCs, or DNA extracted from either of those sample types. As regards this clone: Its antigen has not been determined. No much larger clonotype is one base removed from it; base qualities were not supplied.

Sequencing used peripheral blood. This TCR was sampled from a human donor with active COVID-19. The donor label of this sample is uncertain. Rearrangement joined TRBV9 to TRBJ2-7; TRBD2 is possibly the D segment (5 matching bases). The CDR3 has the sequence CASSVGVDEQYF. The nucleotides are TGTGCCAGCAGCGTCGGGGTGGACGAGCAGTACTTC.